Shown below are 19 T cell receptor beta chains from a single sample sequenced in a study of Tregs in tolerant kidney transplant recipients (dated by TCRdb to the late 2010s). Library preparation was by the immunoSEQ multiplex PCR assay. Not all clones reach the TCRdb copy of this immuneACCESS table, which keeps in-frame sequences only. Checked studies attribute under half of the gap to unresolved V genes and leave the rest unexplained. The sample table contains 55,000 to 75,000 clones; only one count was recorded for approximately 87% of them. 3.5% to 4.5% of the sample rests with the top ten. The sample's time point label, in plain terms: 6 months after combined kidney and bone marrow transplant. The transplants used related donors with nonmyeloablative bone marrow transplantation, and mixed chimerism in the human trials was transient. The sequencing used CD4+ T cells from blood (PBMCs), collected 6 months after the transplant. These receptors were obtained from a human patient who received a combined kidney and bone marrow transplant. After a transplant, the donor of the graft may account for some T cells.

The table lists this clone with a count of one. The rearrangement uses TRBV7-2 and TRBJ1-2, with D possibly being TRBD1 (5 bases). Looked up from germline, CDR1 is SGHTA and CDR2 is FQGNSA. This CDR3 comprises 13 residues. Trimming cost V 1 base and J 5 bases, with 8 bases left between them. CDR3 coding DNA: TGTGCCAGCAGCTTAGACGGGGGGTATGGCTACACCTTC. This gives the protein CASSLDGGYGYTF.

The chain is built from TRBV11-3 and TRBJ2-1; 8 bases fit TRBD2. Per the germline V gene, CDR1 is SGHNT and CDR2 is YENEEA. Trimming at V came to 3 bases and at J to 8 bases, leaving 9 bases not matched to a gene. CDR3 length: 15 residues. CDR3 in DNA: TGTGCCAGCAGCTTTATGCGGGAGGCGGTTGATGAGCAGTTCTTC. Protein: CASSFMREAVDEQFF.

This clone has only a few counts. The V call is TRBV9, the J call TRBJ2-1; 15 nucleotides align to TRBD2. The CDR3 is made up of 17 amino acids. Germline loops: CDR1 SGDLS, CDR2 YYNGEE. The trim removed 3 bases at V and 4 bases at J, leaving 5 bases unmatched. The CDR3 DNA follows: TGTGCCAGCAGCGCCTGGACTAGCGGGAGGGCATACAATGAGCAGTTCTTC. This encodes CASSAWTSGRAYNEQFF.

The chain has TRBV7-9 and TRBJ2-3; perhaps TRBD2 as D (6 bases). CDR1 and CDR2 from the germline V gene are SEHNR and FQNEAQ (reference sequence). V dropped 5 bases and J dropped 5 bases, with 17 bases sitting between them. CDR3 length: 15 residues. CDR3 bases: TGTGCCAGCAGCCTCAGAGGCGGGGCCCAAGATACGCAGTATTTT. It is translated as CASSLRGGAQDTQYF.

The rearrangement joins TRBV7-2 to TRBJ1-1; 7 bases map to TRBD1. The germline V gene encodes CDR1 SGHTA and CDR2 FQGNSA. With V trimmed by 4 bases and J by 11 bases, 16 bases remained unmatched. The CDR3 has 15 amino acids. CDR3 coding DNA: TGTGCCAGCAGCTCGACAGGGTCCTTGCCCTTTGGGGCTTTCTTT. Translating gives CASSSTGSLPFGAFF.

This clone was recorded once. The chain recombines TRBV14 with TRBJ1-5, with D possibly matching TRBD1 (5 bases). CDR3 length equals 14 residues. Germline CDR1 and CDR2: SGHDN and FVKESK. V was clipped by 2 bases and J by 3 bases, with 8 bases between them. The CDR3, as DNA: TGTGCCAGCAGCCAACGGGGGATCAATCAGCCCCAGCATTTT. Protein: CASSQRGINQPQHF.

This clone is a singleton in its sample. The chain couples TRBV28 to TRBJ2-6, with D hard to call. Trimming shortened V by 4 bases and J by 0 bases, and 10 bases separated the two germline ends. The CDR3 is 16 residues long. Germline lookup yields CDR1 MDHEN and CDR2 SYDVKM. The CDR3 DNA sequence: TGTGCCAGCAGTTCTCTTTTCCCCTCTGGGGCCAACGTCCTGACTTTC. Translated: CASSSLFPSGANVLTF. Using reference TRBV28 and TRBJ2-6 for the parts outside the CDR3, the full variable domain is DVKVTQSSRYLVKRTGEKVFLECVQDMDHENMFWYRQDPGLGLRLIYFSYDVKMKEKGDIPEGYSVSREKKERFSLILESASTNQTSMYLCASSSLFPSGANVLTFGAGSRLTVL.

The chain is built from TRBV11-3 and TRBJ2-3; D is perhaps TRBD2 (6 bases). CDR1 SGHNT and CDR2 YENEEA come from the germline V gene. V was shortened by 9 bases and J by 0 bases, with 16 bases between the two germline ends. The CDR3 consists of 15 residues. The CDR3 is CASNSGSLSTDTQYF. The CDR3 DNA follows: TGTGCCAGTAACAGCGGGTCCCTCAGCACAGATACGCAGTATTTT.

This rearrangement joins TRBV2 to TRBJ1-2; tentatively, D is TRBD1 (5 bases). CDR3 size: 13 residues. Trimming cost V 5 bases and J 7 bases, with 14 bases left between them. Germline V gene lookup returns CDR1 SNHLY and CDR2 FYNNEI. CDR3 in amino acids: CASSKTEAGGYTF. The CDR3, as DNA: TGTGCCAGCAGTAAGACAGAAGCAGGTGGCTACACCTTC.

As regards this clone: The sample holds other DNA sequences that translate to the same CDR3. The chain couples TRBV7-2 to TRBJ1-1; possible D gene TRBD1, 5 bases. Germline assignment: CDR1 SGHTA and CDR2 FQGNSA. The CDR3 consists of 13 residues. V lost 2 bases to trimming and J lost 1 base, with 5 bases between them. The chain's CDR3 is CASSLQGNTEAFF. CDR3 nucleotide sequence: TGTGCCAGCAGCTTACAGGGGAACACTGAAGCTTTCTTT.

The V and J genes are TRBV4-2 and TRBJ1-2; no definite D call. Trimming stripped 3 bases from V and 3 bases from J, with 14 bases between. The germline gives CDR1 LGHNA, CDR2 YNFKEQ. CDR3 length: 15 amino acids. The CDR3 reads CASSHQTREDYGYTF. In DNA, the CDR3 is TGTGCCAGCAGCCATCAAACCCGGGAAGACTATGGCTACACCTTC.

The CDR3 spells CSVGMDSSSNQPQHF. The CDR3 region has the DNA TGCAGCGTTGGAATGGACAGTTCCAGCAATCAGCCCCAGCATTTT. The chain uses TRBV29-1 and TRBJ1-5; possible D gene TRBD1, 6 bases. Trimming took 4 bases from V and 1 from J, leaving 14 bases between them. CDR1 is SQVTM, CDR2 ANQGSEA, per germline. The CDR3 has 15 residues.

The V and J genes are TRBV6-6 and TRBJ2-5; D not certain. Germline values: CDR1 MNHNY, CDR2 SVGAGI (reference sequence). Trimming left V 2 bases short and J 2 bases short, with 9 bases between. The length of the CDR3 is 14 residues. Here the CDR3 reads CASSYGGRQETQYF. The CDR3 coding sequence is TGTGCCAGCAGTTACGGCGGCAGACAAGAGACCCAGTACTTC.

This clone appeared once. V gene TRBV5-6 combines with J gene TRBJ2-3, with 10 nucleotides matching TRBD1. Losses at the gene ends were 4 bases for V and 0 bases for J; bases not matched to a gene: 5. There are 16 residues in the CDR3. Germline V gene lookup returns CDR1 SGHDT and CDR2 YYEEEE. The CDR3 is CASSPGTGESTDTQYF. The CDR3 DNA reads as TGTGCCAGCAGCCCGGGGACAGGGGAAAGCACAGATACGCAGTATTTT.

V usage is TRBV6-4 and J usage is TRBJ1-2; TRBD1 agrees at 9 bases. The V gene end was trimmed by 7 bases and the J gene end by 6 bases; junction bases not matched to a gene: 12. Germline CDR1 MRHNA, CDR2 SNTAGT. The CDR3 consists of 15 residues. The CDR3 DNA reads TGTGCCAGCAACCGATCCGGGACAGGGTCGAATGGCTACACCTTC. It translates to CASNRSGTGSNGYTF.

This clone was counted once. In nucleotides, the CDR3 is TGTGCCAGCAGCTTACTGCGCGGGGCGAGACAAGAGACCCAGTACTTC. Its protein product is CASSLLRGARQETQYF. The chain has TRBV7-8 and TRBJ2-5, with a tentative D call TRBD2 (6 bases). V shed 2 bases and J shed 2 bases, with 15 bases lying between them. Per the germline V gene, CDR1 is SGHVS and CDR2 is FQNEAQ. CDR3 length: 16 amino acids.

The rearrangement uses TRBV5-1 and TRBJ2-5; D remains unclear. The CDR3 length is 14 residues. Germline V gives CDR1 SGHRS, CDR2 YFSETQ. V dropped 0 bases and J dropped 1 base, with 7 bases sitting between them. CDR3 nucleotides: TGCGCCAGCAGCTTGGGGGCCAGCCAAGAGACCCAGTACTTC. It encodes CASSLGASQETQYF.

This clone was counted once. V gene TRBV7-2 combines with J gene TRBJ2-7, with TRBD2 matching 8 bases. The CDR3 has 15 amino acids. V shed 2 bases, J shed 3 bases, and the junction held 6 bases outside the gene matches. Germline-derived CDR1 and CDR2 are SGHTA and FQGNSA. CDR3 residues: CASSLLRTSLYEQYF. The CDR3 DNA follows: TGTGCCAGCAGCTTACTCCGGACTAGCCTCTACGAGCAGTACTTC. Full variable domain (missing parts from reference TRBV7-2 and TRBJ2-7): GAGVSQSPSNKVTEKGKDVELRCDPISGHTALYWYRQSLGQGLEFLIYFQGNSAPDKSGLPSDRFSAERTGGSVSTLTIQRTQQEDSAVYLCASSLLRTSLYEQYFGPGTRLTVT.

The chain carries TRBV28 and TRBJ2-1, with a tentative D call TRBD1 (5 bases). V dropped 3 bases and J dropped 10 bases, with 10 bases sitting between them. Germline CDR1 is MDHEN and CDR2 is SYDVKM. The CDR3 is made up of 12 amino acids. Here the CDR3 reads CASSFTGPEQFF. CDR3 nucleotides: TGTGCCAGCAGTTTTACAGGACCCGAGCAGTTCTTC.